The present entry profiles one TCR beta chain with its context. This clonotype was seen only a few times. Its cognate antigen has yet to be identified. There are no base qualities to consult, and no much larger clone falls within one base. The data are from a study of identical twins (dated by TCRdb to the mid-2010s). Regarding the study in general: The study deep-sequenced TCR alpha and beta repertoires from monozygotic twins, unrelated adults of various ages and cord blood to test whether fetal clonotypes persist. Replicate twin experiments were performed at different times using different library preparation protocols to rule out contamination. General study outcomes and caveats: Compared with coincidental sharing between unrelated individuals, out-of-frame TCR alpha sequences shared between twins had an excess of sequences with low generation probability. Recombination models systematically underestimated out-of-frame TCR alpha sharing in monozygotic twins but agreed with sharing between unrelated individuals. Because the same donors could not be followed over many years, the conclusions depended on cross-sectional statistical analysis. Invariant T cells such as MAIT and iNKT could partly confound zero-insertion analyses, though diverse VJ usage argued against this for most clonotypes. The excess sharing between twins in beta out-of-frame sequences was weaker because fewer shared sequences reduced the signal-to-noise ratio. Fewer insertions were carried by abundant cord blood beta clonotypes; a weaker similar trend was observed in young adult naive repertoires, while no such trend was observed in memory repertoires.

Compared with germline, V lacks 6 bases and J lacks 2 bases; bases without a gene match: 9. The CDR3, from cysteine to phenylalanine, totals 16 residues. The DNA shown is the 48-base CDR3, in frame from base 1. The germline V gene specifies SGHAT as CDR1 and FQNNGV as CDR2. Library creation used 5' RACE. Data came from an Illumina HiSeq 2000. A universal primer binding site was introduced by template switching, and a unique molecular identifier was present in the final cDNA, enabling accurate counting of TCR cDNA molecules. Specific primers in the conserved constant-segment region were used to synthesize first-strand cDNA for the TCR alpha and beta chains. To control for contamination, each cDNA library was double barcoded with a SMART-Mk sample barcode plus Illumina barcodes. Two successive PCR steps introduced TruSeq adapter sequences along with Illumina sample barcodes. The Illumina HiSeq platform was used with custom primers to sequence TCR alpha and beta cDNA libraries. The original methods were these. MiGEC processed the raw reads to extract unique molecular identifiers, while MiXCR was used to determine the CDR3 positions. Recombination models were inferred per individual with the repgenHMM and IGoR tools using an EM algorithm. Shared clonotype analysis was performed with the tcR package in R, normalizing sharing by the product of cloneset sizes. Out-of-frame nonproductive sequences were analyzed to study raw recombination free of thymic and clonal selection effects. TCRdb reanalyzed the raw reads on its own, using fastp at Q25 for trimming and MiXCR for clone calling, and kept in-frame beta chains. Rows with one shared CDR3 protein collapse into an entry with the most common genes and DNA. The V and J calls here are based on TCRdb, not the publication. Recorded for this sample are approximately 260,000 distinct CDR3 sequences; more than 12% of them occurred a single time. Around 9.5% of the sample is taken by the ten largest.

Only healthy Caucasian donors were included. Miltenyi CD45RO+ enrichment and human naive T-cell isolation kits were used to isolate memory (CD45RO+) and naive T cells from PBMC. The chain uses TRBV11-2 and TRBJ2-3; 9 central bases correspond to TRBD2. The clonotype comes from a woman aged 18-30 years in good health. The sample consisted of memory (CD45RO+) T cells sorted from blood. What the cell subset or site label conveys for this sample: CD45RO+ enriched T cells. This receptor has the CDR3 CASSPLAGLNTDTQYF. The bases are TGTGCCAGCAGTCCTCTAGCGGGGCTCAACACAGATACGCAGTATTTT.